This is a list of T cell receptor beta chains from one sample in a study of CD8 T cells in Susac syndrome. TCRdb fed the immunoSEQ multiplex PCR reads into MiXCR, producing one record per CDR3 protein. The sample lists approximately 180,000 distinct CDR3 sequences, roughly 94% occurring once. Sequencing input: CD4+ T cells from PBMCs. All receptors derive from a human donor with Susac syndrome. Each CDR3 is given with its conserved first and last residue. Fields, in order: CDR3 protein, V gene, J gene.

CSVGTSLNLYEQYF	TRBV29-1	TRBJ2-7
CASSLASDGASRPQHF	TRBV7-8	TRBJ1-5
CASSENRGRSTEAFF	TRBV25-1	TRBJ1-1
CASSTRGTYNEQFF	TRBV19	TRBJ2-1
CASTGTSGEPKGTDTQYF	TRBV2	TRBJ2-3
CASRNGRQGNQPQHF	TRBV12-3/TRBV12-4	TRBJ1-5
CASTRGGINTDTQYF	TRBV28	TRBJ2-3
CASSVAMGPPETQYF	TRBV9	TRBJ2-5
CASIKRGDTEAFF	TRBV2	TRBJ1-1
CASSLALASYNEQFF	TRBV5-1	TRBJ2-1
CASSKWDRSYEQYF	TRBV3-1	TRBJ2-7
CASSFLRDYEQYF	TRBV28	TRBJ2-7
CASSQVAAGEKLFF	TRBV4-3	TRBJ1-4
CASSLSSQETQYF	TRBV12-3/TRBV12-4	TRBJ2-5
CASSVVGPMNTEAFF	TRBV9	TRBJ1-1
CASSLAGDRDYEQYF	TRBV5-1	TRBJ2-7
CASSTGGGGANVLTF	TRBV28	TRBJ2-6
CSASRDSFTDTQYF	TRBV20-1	TRBJ2-3
CASSPPTNPDTQYF	TRBV3-1	TRBJ2-3
CSARYQGGTEAFF	TRBV20-1	TRBJ1-1
CASSLSPGQGYEQYF	TRBV5-4	TRBJ2-7
CASSQDPGGYGGYTF	TRBV3-1	TRBJ1-2
CASSAGTDVQYF	TRBV28	TRBJ2-7
CASSGSGAYEQYF	TRBV28	TRBJ2-7
CASSGTGTTYEQYF	TRBV6-5	TRBJ2-7
CSARKDRAGETQYF	TRBV20-1	TRBJ2-5
CASSQGGYGGNTEAFF	TRBV3-1	TRBJ1-1
CASSPYRDRQFNYGYTF	TRBV5-1	TRBJ1-2
CASSPSTGGMGNTIYF	TRBV7-2	TRBJ1-3
CASSFGLAGGDITDTQYF	TRBV28	TRBJ2-3
CASRVRAGGSYEQYF	TRBV12-3/TRBV12-4	TRBJ2-7
CSARPRDSYNEQFF	TRBV20-1	TRBJ2-1
CASSLGYRPSGSDEQFF	TRBV11-2	TRBJ2-1
CASSVTGLGDYEQYF	TRBV9	TRBJ2-7
CASTLGVSGGSSDF	TRBV28	TRBJ2-7
CASNYRVMNTEAFF	TRBV6-2/TRBV6-3	TRBJ1-1
CASSSGAEGETQYF	TRBV5-4	TRBJ2-5
CSAREPQREVDEQYF	TRBV20-1	TRBJ2-7
CASSEHQDSNYGYTF	TRBV25-1	TRBJ1-2
CASSPRKWEKLFF	TRBV12-3/TRBV12-4	TRBJ1-4
CASSPVQYEQYF	TRBV18	TRBJ2-7
CALTTGRRSPLHF	TRBV30	TRBJ1-6
CASSSTGGETEKLFF	TRBV7-2	TRBJ1-4
CASSDGTSGNTIYF	TRBV7-9	TRBJ1-3
CASSPRAEGGHGGYTF	TRBV14	TRBJ1-2
CASSLYSQGGYGYTF	TRBV27	TRBJ1-2
CSAEQGYTEAFF	TRBV29-1	TRBJ1-1
CASSRTGSPFNYGYTF	TRBV23-1	TRBJ1-2
CASSLEGLSGYGYTF	TRBV7-2	TRBJ1-2
CSASEGHGHSYEQYF	TRBV20-1	TRBJ2-7
CASRERRNYGYTF	TRBV27	TRBJ1-2
CASSSSIGRSPYEQYF	TRBV27	TRBJ2-7
CASSQDLGAGYTF	TRBV4-1	TRBJ1-2